The rows below give T cell receptor beta chains drawn from one sample of a study of T cells in Graves' hyperthyroidism and ophthalmopathy. TCRdb used MiXCR to reprocess the multiplex PCR reads, holding one entry per CDR3 protein. There are nearly 600,000 distinct CDR3 sequences in the sample; approximately 15% occur only once, and roughly 7% lies in the top ten. Sequencing input: blood. These receptors all come from a woman aged 18-35 years with Graves' ophthalmopathy. Each CDR3 is given with its conserved first and last residue. Fields, in order: V gene, clone size, J gene, D gene, CDR3 DNA, CDR3 protein. A D gene is named only where the DNA matches it firmly. The size field is filled for only some rows; it gives once, few, many or a size class.

TRBV12-3/TRBV12-4	many	TRBJ1-1	-	TGTGCCAGCAGTCTTACTGACAACACTGAAGCTTTCTTT	CASSLTDNTEAFF
TRBV5-1	few	TRBJ2-5	-	TGCGCCAGCAGCGGCGGAAAACTAGCTTACCAAGAGACCCAGTACTTC	CASSGGKLAYQETQYF
TRBV6-1	few	TRBJ2-1	TRBD2	TGTGCCAGTGCTTGGGCGGGAGGCTACAATGAGCAGTTCTTC	CASAWAGGYNEQFF
TRBV12-3/TRBV12-4	few	TRBJ2-1	-	TGTGCCAGCAGTGCATGGGGACGGGCCATCAACAATGAGCAGTTCTTC	CASSAWGRAINNEQFF
TRBV12-3/TRBV12-4	many	TRBJ2-3	TRBD2	TGTGCCAGCAGTTTAGCGCTCGGGGGGTTTACAGATACGCAGTATTTT	CASSLALGGFTDTQYF
TRBV29-1	-	TRBJ1-2	-	TGCAGCGTCGCTACAATACAGGGTAACTATGGCTACACCTTC	CSVATIQGNYGYTF
TRBV9	few	TRBJ1-3	-	TGTGCCAGCAGCGTAGGAGGGACCCCTGGAAACACCATATATTTT	CASSVGGTPGNTIYF
TRBV5-1	-	TRBJ2-7	TRBD2	TGCGCCAGCAGCGGCGGACTAGCGGACGAGCAGTACTTC	CASSGGLADEQYF
TRBV19	few	TRBJ1-2	-	TGTGCCAGTACCCCGACAGGCTCGAGGGGCTACACCTTC	CASTPTGSRGYTF
TRBV28	many	TRBJ2-1	-	TGTGCCAGCAGTAATCGGCGGGGGCCGAATGAGCAGTTCTTC	CASSNRRGPNEQFF
TRBV12-3/TRBV12-4	-	TRBJ1-4	-	TGTGCCAGCACCTACACAACAACTAATGAAAAACTGTTTTTT	CASTYTTTNEKLFF
TRBV4-2	few	TRBJ1-4	-	TGTGCCAGCAGCCACCCCCCCGATAATGAAAAACTGTTTTTT	CASSHPPDNEKLFF
TRBV5-1	many	TRBJ1-1	-	TGCGCCAGCAGCTCGTACTTTGAGAGCACTGAAGCTTTCTTT	CASSSYFESTEAFF
TRBV9	-	TRBJ1-6	-	TGTGCCAGCAGCGCCCGACAGCCCGGTAGTTCACCCCTCCACTTT	CASSARQPGSSPLHF
TRBV19	-	TRBJ1-1	-	TGTGCCAGTAGTATAGGTCCTCAAGCTTTCTTT	CASSIGPQAFF
TRBV5-6	-	TRBJ2-3	-	TGTGCCAGCAGCTTGGGGGGGGCAAATACGCAGTATTTT	CASSLGGANTQYF
TRBV28	many	TRBJ2-1	TRBD1	TGTGCCAGCGTCGCAGGGGGATCCTACAATGAGCAGTTCTTC	CASVAGGSYNEQFF
TRBV6-5	many	TRBJ2-5	-	TGTGCCAGCAGTTACTCGCCGTCAGGGCCTTTGGTGGCCCAGTACTTC	CASSYSPSGPLVAQYF
TRBV19	-	TRBJ1-5	-	TGTGCCAGTTTCGGGGGACATACGATTCAGCCCCAGCATTTT	CASFGGHTIQPQHF
TRBV18	many	TRBJ2-7	-	TGTGCCAGCTCACCACCCGGGACATCCTCCTACGAGCAGTACTTC	CASSPPGTSSYEQYF
TRBV7-9	many	TRBJ2-3	-	TGTGCCAGCAGCTTACGTCGAACCCTCCGGACAGATACGCAGTATTTT	CASSLRRTLRTDTQYF
TRBV19	few	TRBJ1-6	TRBD1	TGTGCCAGTAGTTCAAGGACAGGTCACTCCTATAATTCACCCCTCCACTTT	CASSSRTGHSYNSPLHF
TRBV28	many	TRBJ2-5	TRBD1	TGTGCCAGCAGTCCTACAGGGGGCCGGCAAGAGACCCAGTACTTC	CASSPTGGRQETQYF
TRBV28	many	TRBJ2-3	TRBD2	TGTACCAGCAGTTTCCCTGGGCTAGCGGGAGAGAGCACAGATACGCAGTATTTT	CTSSFPGLAGESTDTQYF
TRBV9	-	TRBJ2-1	-	TGTGCCAGCAGCGTAGAAGGAGGCAACCCCTACAATGAGCAGTTCTTC	CASSVEGGNPYNEQFF
TRBV7-2	-	TRBJ2-1	-	TGTGCCAGCAGCCCACGACTAGACCATGAGCAGTTCTTC	CASSPRLDHEQFF
TRBV18	few	TRBJ2-1	TRBD2	TGTGCCAGCTCATCTCCGGGACTAGCGGGAGGTCACAATGAGCAGTTCTTC	CASSSPGLAGGHNEQFF
TRBV20-1	many	TRBJ1-1	-	TGCAGTGCTCAAGGGGGAGCGGCGAACACTGAAGCTTTCTTT	CSAQGGAANTEAFF
TRBV11-3	many	TRBJ2-7	TRBD1	TGTGCCAGCAGCTTACGACAGGGGACCTCCTACGAGCAGTACTTC	CASSLRQGTSYEQYF
TRBV27	-	TRBJ2-5	TRBD2	TGTGCCAGCAGTTCGACACTAGCGGGAGAGACCCAGTACTTC	CASSSTLAGETQYF
TRBV18	many	TRBJ2-5	TRBD1	TGTGCCAGCTCACCGGGGACAGGGGAACGGGAGACCCAGTACTTC	CASSPGTGERETQYF
TRBV12-3/TRBV12-4	-	TRBJ1-3	-	TGTGCCAGCAGTATACCAGGGTCTGGAAACACCATATATTTT	CASSIPGSGNTIYF
TRBV2	many	TRBJ2-7	-	TGTGCCAGCAGCCAGGGCGGGGGCATATACGAGCAGTACTTC	CASSQGGGIYEQYF
TRBV9	-	TRBJ2-6	-	TGTGCCAGCAGCGCCCGGTCCGGTGGGGCCAACGTCCTGACTTTC	CASSARSGGANVLTF
TRBV12-3/TRBV12-4	-	TRBJ2-3	-	TGTGCCAGCAGTCGCATAGATACGCAGTATTTT	CASSRIDTQYF
TRBV20-1	many	TRBJ2-3	TRBD2	TGCAGTGCTAGAGGAAGGACTAGTGTCCCCACGCAGTATTTT	CSARGRTSVPTQYF
TRBV29-1	many	TRBJ2-7	TRBD1	TGCAGCGTTCCAATACCGGGACAGGGTTACTACGAGCAGTACTTC	CSVPIPGQGYYEQYF
TRBV30	-	TRBJ2-1	TRBD2	TGTGCCTGGACTAGCGGGAGGCTCGGCAATGAGCAGTTCTTC	CAWTSGRLGNEQFF
TRBV28	many	TRBJ1-5	TRBD1	TGTGCCAGCAAAGGGACAGTCAATCAGCCCCAGCATTTT	CASKGTVNQPQHF
TRBV6-9	few	TRBJ2-4	-	TGTGCCAGCAGTTACACAGACTTGGGTTCCAAAAACATTCAGTACTTC	CASSYTDLGSKNIQYF
TRBV6-1	many	TRBJ1-5	-	TGTGCCAGCATACAGGGCCAGTATAGCAATCAGCCCCAGCATTTT	CASIQGQYSNQPQHF
TRBV12-3/TRBV12-4	many	TRBJ2-5	-	TGTGCCAGCTCCTTTGGCAGCCCTGGGACCCAGTACTTC	CASSFGSPGTQYF
TRBV24-1	few	TRBJ1-6	-	TGTGCCACCAGTGATGGCGACAGATTCGCCCTCCACTTT	CATSDGDRFALHF
TRBV19	many	TRBJ1-1	-	TGTGCCAGTAGTATAGCAGGGATGAACACTGAAGCTTTCTTT	CASSIAGMNTEAFF
TRBV5-5	few	TRBJ1-1	-	TGTGCCAGCAGCATAGGGGGACCGGCCACTGAAGCTTTCTTT	CASSIGGPATEAFF
TRBV6-6	once	TRBJ2-6	TRBD1	TGTGCCAGCAGTTACTCCGGGACAGGGGGCGCTGGGGCCAACGTCCTGACTTTC	CASSYSGTGGAGANVLTF
TRBV6-1	once	TRBJ2-3	-	TGTGCCAGCAGTCCCCAGGGGTCCAACACAGATACGCAGTATTTT	CASSPQGSNTDTQYF
TRBV5-1	many	TRBJ1-5	-	TGCGCCAGCAGCCTTGGGGGACGGGATAGCAATCAGCCCCAGCATTTT	CASSLGGRDSNQPQHF
TRBV28	many	TRBJ1-4	-	TGTGCCAGCAGCCAGTCCCCGGCCGGGGAAAAACTGTTTTTT	CASSQSPAGEKLFF